The entry below describes one TCR beta chain. This CDR3 contains 16 residues. V shed 7 bases, J shed 6 bases, and the junction held 14 bases outside the gene matches. Germline-derived CDR1 and CDR2 are MNHEY and SVGEGT. The record originates from a study of T cells after yellow fever vaccination. In TCRdb, the 5' RACE reads were re-called with MiXCR into one record per CDR3 protein. Among nearly 300,000 distinct CDR3 sequences listed, less than 9.5% were seen once. The source is a man younger than 35 who received the YFV17D yellow fever vaccine. The V call is TRBV6-2 or TRBV6-3, the J call TRBJ1-1, with 10 bases aligning to TRBD1. This sample comprised CD4+ T cells sorted from PBMCs, obtained 5 days after the yellow fever booster vaccination. CDR3 amino acids: CASTMTPGQGSSEAFF. DNA of the CDR3: TGTGCCAGCACCATGACGCCGGGACAGGGGTCCTCTGAAGCTTTCTTT.